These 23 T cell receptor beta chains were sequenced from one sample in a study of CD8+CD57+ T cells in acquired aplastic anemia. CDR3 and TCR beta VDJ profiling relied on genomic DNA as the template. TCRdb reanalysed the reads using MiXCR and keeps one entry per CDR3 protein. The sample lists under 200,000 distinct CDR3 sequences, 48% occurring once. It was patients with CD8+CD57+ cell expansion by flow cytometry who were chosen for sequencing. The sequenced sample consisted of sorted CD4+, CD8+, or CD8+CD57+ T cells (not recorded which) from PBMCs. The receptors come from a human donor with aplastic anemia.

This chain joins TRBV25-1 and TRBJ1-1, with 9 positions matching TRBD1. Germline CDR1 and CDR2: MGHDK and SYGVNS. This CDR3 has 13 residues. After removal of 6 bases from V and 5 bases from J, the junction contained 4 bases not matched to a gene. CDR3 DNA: TGTGCCAGCAGGGGGACAGGGTTAACTGAAGCTTTCTTT. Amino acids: CASRGTGLTEAFF.

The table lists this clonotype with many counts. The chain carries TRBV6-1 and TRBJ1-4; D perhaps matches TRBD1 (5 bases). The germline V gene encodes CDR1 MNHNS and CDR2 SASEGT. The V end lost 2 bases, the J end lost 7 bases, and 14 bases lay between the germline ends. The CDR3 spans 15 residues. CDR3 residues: CASSESGVGSEKLFF. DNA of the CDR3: TGTGCCAGCAGTGAATCGGGGGTGGGTTCTGAAAAACTGTTTTTT.

In DNA, the CDR3 is TGTGCCATCAGCCGGGACAGGGAATACGAGCAGTACTTC. Translated, it gives CAISRDREYEQYF. This chain joins TRBV10-3 and TRBJ2-7; 9 nucleotides align to TRBD1. Germline V gene lookup returns CDR1 ENHRY and CDR2 SYGVKD. This CDR3 is built from 13 residues. J lost 4 bases, V lost 6 bases, and 4 bases had no gene match.

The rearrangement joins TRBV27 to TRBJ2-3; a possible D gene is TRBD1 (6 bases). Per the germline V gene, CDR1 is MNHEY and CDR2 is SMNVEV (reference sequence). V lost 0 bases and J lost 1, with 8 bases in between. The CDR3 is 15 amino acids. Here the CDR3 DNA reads TGTGCCAGCAGTTTATCGGCAGGGGGCACAGATACGCAGTATTTT. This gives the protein CASSLSAGGTDTQYF.

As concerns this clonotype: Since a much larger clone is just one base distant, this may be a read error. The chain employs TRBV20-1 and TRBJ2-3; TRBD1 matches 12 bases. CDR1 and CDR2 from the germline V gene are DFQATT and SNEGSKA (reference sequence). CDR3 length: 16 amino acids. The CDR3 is CSARDRDRGLRDTHYF. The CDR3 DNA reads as TGCAGTGCTAGGGACCGGGACAGGGGGCTTAGAGATACGCATTATTTT.

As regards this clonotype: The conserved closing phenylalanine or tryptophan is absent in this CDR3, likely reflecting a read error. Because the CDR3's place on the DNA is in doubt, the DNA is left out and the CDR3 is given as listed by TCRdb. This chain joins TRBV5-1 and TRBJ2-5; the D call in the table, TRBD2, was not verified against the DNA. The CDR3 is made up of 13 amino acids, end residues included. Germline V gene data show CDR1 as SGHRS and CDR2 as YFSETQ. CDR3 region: CASSRTSGGASVS.

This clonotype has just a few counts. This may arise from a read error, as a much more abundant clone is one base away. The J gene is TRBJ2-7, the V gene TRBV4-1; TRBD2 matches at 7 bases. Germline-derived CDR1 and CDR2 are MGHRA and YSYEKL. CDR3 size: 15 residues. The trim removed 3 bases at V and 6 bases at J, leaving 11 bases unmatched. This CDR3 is CASSHVWGTNGEQYF. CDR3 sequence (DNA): TGCGCCAGCAGCCACGTTTGGGGGACTAATGGCGAGCAGTACTTC.

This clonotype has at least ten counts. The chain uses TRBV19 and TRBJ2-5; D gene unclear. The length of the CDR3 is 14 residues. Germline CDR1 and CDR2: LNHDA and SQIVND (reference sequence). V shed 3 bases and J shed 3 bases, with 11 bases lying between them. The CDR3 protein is CASSIRSSKETQYF. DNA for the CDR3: TGTGCCAGTAGTATCCGTTCGTCAAAAGAGACCCAGTACTTC.

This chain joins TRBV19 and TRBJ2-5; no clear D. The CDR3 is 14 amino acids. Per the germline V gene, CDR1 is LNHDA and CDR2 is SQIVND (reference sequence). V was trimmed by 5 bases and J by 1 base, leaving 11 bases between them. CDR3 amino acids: CASSDISVQETQYF. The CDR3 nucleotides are TGTGCCAGTAGTGATATCAGCGTCCAAGAGACCCAGTACTTC. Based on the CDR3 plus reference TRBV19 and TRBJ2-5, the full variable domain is DGGITQSPKYLFRKEGQNVTLSCEQNLNHDAMYWYRQDPGQGLRLIYYSQIVNDFQKGDIAEGYSVSREKKESFPLTVTSAQKNPTAFYLCASSDISVQETQYFGPGTRLLVL.

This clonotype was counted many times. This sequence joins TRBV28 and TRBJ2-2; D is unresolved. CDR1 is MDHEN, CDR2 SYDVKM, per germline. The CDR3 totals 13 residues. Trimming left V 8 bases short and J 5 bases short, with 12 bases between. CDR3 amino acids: CASRVRWTGELFF. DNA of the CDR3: TGTGCCAGCCGCGTTCGATGGACCGGGGAGCTGTTTTTT.

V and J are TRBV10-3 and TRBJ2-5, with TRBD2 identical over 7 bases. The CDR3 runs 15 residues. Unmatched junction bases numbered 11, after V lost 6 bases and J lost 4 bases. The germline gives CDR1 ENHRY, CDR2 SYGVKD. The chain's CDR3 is CAIRGPGLPGETQYF. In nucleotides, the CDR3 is TGTGCCATCAGGGGACCGGGACTACCAGGAGAGACCCAGTACTTC.

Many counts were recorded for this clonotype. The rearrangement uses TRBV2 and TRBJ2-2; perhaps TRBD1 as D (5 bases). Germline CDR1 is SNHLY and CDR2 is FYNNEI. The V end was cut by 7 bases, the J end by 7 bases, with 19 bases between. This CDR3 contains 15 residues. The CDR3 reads CASTATVFRGGELFF. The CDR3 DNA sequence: TGTGCCAGCACCGCTACGGTATTTAGGGGCGGGGAGCTGTTTTTT.

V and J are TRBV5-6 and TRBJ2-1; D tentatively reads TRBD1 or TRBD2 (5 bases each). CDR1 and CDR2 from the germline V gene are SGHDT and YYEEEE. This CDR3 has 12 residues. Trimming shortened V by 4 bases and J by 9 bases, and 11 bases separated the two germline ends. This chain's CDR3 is CASSSRGAEQFF. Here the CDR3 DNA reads TGTGCCAGCAGCAGTAGAGGGGCTGAGCAGTTCTTC.

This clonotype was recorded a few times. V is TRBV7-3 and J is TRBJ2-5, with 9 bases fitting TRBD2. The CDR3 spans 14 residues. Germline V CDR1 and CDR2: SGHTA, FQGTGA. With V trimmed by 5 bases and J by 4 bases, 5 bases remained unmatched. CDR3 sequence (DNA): TGTGCCAGCAGCACGAGCGGGGGGAGAGAGACCCAGTACTTC. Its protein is CASSTSGGRETQYF.

CDR3 sequence (DNA): TGTGCCAGCAGACCGGGACAGGGGGCGGTTGAAAAACTGTTTTTT. It encodes CASRPGQGAVEKLFF. J is TRBJ1-4 and V is TRBV5-6; 12 bases agree with TRBD1. Germline V gene data show CDR1 as SGHDT and CDR2 as YYEEEE. The trim removed 5 bases at V and 7 bases at J, leaving 6 bases unmatched. The CDR3 contains 15 residues. The variable domain in full, completed from reference TRBV5-6 and TRBJ1-4, reads DAGVTQSPTHLIKTRGQQVTLRCSPKSGHDTVSWYQQALGQGPQFIFQYYEEEERQRGNFPDRFSGHQFPNYSSELNVNALLLGDSALYLCASRPGQGAVEKLFFGSGTQLSVL.

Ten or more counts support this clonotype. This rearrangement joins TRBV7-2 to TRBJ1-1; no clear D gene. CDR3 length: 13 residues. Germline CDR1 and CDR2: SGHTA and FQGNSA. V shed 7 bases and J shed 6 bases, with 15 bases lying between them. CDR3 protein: CASTILGRSEAFF. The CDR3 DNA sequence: TGTGCCAGCACCATCTTAGGGCGCTCTGAAGCTTTCTTT.

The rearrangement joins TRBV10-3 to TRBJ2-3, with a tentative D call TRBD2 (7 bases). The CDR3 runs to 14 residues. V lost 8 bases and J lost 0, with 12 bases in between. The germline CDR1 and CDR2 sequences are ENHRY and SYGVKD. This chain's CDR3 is CAIGGGASTDTQYF. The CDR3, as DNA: TGTGCCATCGGGGGGGGGGCTAGCACAGATACGCAGTATTTT.

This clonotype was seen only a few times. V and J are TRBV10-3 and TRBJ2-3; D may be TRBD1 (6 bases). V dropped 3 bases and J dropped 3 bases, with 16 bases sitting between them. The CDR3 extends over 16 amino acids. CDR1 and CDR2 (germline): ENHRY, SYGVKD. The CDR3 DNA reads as TGTGCCATCAGTGAAAGGGCAGGGGTTTTGACAGATACGCAGTATTTT. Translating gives CAISERAGVLTDTQYF.

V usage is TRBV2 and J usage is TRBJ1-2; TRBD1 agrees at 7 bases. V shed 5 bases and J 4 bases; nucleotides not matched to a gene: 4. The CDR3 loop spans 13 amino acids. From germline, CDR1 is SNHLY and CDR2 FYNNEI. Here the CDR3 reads CASSKGGGYGYTF. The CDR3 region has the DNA TGTGCCAGCAGTAAAGGGGGCGGCTATGGCTACACCTTC.

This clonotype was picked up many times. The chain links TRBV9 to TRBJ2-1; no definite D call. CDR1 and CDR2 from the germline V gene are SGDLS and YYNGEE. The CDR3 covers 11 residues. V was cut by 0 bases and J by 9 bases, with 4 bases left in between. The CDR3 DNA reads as TGTGCCAGCAGCGTAGCTGCTGAGCAGTTCTTC. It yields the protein CASSVAAEQFF.

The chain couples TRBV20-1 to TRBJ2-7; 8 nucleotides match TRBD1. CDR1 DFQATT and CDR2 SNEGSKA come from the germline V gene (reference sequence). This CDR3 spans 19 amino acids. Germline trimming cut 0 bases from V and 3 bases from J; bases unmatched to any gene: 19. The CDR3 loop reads CSARDILEAQTGTGYEQYF. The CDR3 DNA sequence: TGCAGTGCTAGAGATATACTTGAGGCCCAGACAGGGACAGGCTACGAGCAGTACTTC.

The CDR3, as DNA: TGTGCCACCAGTGACCCAAATAGCAATCAGCCCCAGCATTTT. It yields the protein CATSDPNSNQPQHF. J is TRBJ1-5 and V is TRBV24-1; D call uncertain. The germline CDR1 and CDR2 sequences are KGHDR and SFDVKD. V was clipped by 4 bases and J by 0 bases, with 6 bases between them. The CDR3 is 14 amino acids.

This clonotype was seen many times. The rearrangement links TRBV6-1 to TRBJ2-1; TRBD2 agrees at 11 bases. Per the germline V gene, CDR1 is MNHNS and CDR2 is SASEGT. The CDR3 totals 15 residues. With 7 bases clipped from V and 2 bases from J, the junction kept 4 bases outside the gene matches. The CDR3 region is CASTGTSGTYNEQFF. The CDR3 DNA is TGTGCCAGCACTGGGACTAGCGGTACCTACAATGAGCAGTTCTTC.